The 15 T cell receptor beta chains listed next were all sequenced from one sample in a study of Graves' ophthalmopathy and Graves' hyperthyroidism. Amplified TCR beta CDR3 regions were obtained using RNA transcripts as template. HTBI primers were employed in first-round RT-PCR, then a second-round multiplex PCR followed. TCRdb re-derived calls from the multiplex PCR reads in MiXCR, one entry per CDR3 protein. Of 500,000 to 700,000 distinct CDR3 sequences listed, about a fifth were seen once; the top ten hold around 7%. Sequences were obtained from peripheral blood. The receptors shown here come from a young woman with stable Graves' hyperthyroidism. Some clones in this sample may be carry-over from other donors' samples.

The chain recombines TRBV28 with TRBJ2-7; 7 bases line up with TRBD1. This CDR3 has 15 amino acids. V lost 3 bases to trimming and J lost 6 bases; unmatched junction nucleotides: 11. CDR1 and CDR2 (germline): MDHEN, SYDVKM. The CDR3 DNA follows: TGTGCCAGCAGTTTCCTTCGGGGCAGGGGGAGCGAGCAGTACTTC. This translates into CASSFLRGRGSEQYF.

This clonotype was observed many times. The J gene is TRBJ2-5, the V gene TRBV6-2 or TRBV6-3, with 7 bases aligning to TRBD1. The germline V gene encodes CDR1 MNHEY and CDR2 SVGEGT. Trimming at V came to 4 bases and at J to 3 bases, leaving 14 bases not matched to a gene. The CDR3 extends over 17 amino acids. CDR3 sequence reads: CASSSPGQTILEETQYF. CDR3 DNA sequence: TGTGCCAGCAGTTCCCCGGGACAGACTATCTTAGAAGAGACCCAGTACTTC.

CDR3 DNA sequence: TGTGCCAGCAGAAGGACAGGGGTAGAGACCCAGTACTTC. Translated, it gives CASRRTGVETQYF. The chain recombines TRBV5-5 with TRBJ2-5, with 9 bases that match TRBD1. Per germline, CDR1 SGHKS and CDR2 YYEKEE (reference sequence). V gave up 5 bases and J gave up 4 bases; unmatched junction bases: 3. The CDR3 spans 13 residues.

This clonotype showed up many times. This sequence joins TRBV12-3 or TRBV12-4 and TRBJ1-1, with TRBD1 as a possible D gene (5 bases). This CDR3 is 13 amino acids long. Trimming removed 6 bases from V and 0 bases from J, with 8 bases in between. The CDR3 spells CASREGMNTEAFF. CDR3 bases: TGTGCCAGCAGGGAGGGGATGAACACTGAAGCTTTCTTT.

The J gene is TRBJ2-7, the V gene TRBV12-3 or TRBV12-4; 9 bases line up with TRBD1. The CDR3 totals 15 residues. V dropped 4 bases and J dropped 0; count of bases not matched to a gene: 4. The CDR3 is CASSSLGQGSYEQYF. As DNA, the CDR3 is TGTGCCAGCAGTTCGCTGGGACAGGGCTCCTACGAGCAGTACTTC.

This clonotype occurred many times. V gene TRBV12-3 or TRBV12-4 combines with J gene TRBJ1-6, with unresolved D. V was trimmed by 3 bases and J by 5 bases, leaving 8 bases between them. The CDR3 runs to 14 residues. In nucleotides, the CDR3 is TGTGCCAGCAGTTTCGGGCAGAATAATTCACCCCTCCACTTT. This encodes CASSFGQNNSPLHF.

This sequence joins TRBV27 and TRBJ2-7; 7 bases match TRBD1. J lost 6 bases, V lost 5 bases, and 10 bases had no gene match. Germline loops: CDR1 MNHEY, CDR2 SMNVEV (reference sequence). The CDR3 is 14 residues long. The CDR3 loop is CASSGDSGIGEQYF. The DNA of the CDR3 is TGTGCCAGCAGTGGGGACAGCGGCATTGGCGAGCAGTACTTC.

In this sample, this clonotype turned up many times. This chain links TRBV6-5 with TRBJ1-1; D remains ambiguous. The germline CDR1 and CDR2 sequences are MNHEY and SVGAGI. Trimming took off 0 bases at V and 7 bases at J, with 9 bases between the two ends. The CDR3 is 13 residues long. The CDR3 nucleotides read TGTGCCAGCAGTTACTCGAGCCCCCGTGAAGCTTTCTTT. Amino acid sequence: CASSYSSPREAFF.

CDR3 nucleotides: TGCAGTGCTCCGAGGGGGGGCCCACGCGAGCAGTACTTC. Protein: CSAPRGGPREQYF. V is TRBV20-1 and J is TRBJ2-7; a possible D gene is TRBD2 (7 bases). Per the germline V gene, CDR1 is DFQATT and CDR2 is SNEGSKA (reference sequence). V lost 5 bases and J lost 6, with 17 bases in between. This CDR3 spans 13 amino acids.

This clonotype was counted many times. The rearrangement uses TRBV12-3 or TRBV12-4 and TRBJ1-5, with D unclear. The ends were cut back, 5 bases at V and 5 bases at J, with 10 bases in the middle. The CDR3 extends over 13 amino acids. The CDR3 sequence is CASSPMPYQPQHF. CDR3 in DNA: TGTGCCAGCAGTCCCATGCCTTATCAGCCCCAGCATTTT.

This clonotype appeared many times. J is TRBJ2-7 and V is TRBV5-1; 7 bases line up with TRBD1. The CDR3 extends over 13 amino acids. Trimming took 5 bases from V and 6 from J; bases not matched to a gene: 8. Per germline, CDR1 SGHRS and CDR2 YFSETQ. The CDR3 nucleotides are TGCGCCAGCAGAAGGACAGGTACGGGCGAGCAGTACTTC. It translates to CASRRTGTGEQYF.

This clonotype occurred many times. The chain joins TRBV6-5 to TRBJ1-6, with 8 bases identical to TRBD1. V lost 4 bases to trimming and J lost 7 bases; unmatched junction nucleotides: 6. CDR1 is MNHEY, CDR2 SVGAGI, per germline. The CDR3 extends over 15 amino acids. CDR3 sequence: CASSSVTGVNSPLHF. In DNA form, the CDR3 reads TGTGCCAGCAGTTCCGTGACAGGGGTAAATTCACCCCTCCACTTT.

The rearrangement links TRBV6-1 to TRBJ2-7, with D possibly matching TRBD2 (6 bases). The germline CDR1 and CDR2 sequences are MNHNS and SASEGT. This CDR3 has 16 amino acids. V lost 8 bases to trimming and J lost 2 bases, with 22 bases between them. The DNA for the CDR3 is TGTGCCAGCTCATTAATGGGGGGACGTCCAACCTACGAGCAGTACTTC. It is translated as CASSLMGGRPTYEQYF.

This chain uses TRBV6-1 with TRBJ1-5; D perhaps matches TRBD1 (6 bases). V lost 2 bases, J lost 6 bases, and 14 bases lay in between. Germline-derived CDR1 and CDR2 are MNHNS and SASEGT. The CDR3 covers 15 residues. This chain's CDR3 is CASSETGTLGQPQHF. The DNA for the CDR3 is TGTGCCAGCAGTGAAACAGGGACGTTGGGTCAGCCCCAGCATTTT.

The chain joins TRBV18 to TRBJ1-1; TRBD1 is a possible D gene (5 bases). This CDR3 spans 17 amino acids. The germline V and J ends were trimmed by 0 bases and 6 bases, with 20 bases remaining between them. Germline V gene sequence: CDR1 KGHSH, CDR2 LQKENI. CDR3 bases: TGTGCCAGCTCACCACCCCGGGGACTCGCTGAGGACTCTGAAGCTTTCTTT. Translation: CASSPPRGLAEDSEAFF.